The source of this TCR beta chain is a study of CD8+CD57+ T cells in acquired aplastic anemia. Study overall: Sorted CD4+ and CD8+ cells yielded DNA averaging approximately 3.4 ug. Overall study results and limits: Patients were compared with controls for CD8+ Simpson's diversity, and no significant difference emerged. There were some 27 CD8+ CDR3 sequences that occurred in both patients and controls.

The study profiled TCR beta VDJ and CDR3 using genomic DNA as template. TCRdb independently ran MiXCR on the reads; one entry per CDR3 protein. The sample holds under 350,000 distinct CDR3 sequences, approximately 60% seen once. Germline V CDR1 and CDR2: SGHTA, FQGNSA. CDR3 length: 12 amino acids. Between the trimmed V and J ends, which lost 0 bases and 9 bases, there was a span of 9 bases. As for this clonotype: Antigen specificity is unknown.

Individuals selected for sequencing had exhibited CD8+CD57+ cell expansion on flow cytometry. Among the patients, all had severe acquired aplastic anemia. The clonotype comes from a human donor with aplastic anemia. The chain uses TRBV7-2 and TRBJ2-7, with no clear D. The sequenced sample was sorted CD4+, CD8+, or CD8+CD57+ T cells (not recorded which) from PBMCs. CDR3 amino acids: CASSLANTRQYF. CDR3 in DNA: TGTGCCAGCAGCTTAGCCAACACCCGGCAGTACTTC.